One sample yielded the 13 T cell receptor beta chains listed below, sequenced in a study of siplizumab effects on memory and regulatory T cells. Some clones are missing from TCRdb's copy, which holds only in-frame ones; the method was immunoSEQ multiplex PCR. The repertoire holds roughly 70,000 clones, approximately 93% seen once, with about 5% in the top ten. Sequencing was performed on CD8+ T cells sorted from blood. The receptors shown here come from a human donor in good health.

The chain carries TRBV6-5 and TRBJ2-1; 8 bases line up with TRBD1. CDR3 length equals 15 residues. Trimming cost V 7 bases and J 0 bases; bases outside gene matches: 5. The germline V gene encodes CDR1 MNHEY and CDR2 SVGAGI. DNA for the CDR3: TGTGCCAGCAAAAACACAGGGGGCTCCTACAATGAGCAGTTCTTC. Translation gives CASKNTGGSYNEQFF.

The chain couples TRBV5-1 to TRBJ2-7; D remains ambiguous. This CDR3 has 14 amino acids. Germline CDR1 is SGHRS and CDR2 is YFSETQ. Between the trimmed V and J ends, which lost 0 bases and 0 bases, there was a span of 7 bases. CDR3 nucleotide sequence: TGCGCCAGCAGCTTGGTCCAGAGCTCCTACGAGCAGTACTTC. Protein product: CASSLVQSSYEQYF.

To note about this clone: The junction differs from germline at one of its ends, possibly a read error. The chain combines TRBV29-1 with TRBJ2-1; 7 bases map to TRBD1. Looked up from germline, CDR1 is SQVTM and CDR2 is ANQGSEA. This CDR3 has 13 residues. CDR3 DNA sequence: TGCAGCGTGGAAGGGACAGAAGGGAGTGAGCAGTTCTTC. Its protein is CSVEGTEGSEQFF.

This clone was seen just once. The chain links TRBV5-6 to TRBJ2-7; TRBD2 matches 7 bases. CDR3 length equals 13 residues. The V segment lost 2 bases and the J segment 2 bases; nucleotides outside the gene matches: 1. Per germline, CDR1 SGHDT and CDR2 YYEEEE. The CDR3 here is CASSLGTTYEQYF. CDR3 nucleotides: TGTGCCAGCAGCTTAGGGACTACCTACGAGCAGTACTTC.

In its sample, this clone was seen once. This chain links TRBV20-1 with TRBJ1-4; D uncertain. Trimming removed 3 bases at V and 8 bases at J, with 7 bases between. This CDR3 spans 11 amino acids. The germline V gene encodes CDR1 DFQATT and CDR2 SNEGSKA (reference sequence). This chain's CDR3 is CSASDGEKLFF. The CDR3 DNA follows: TGCAGTGCTAGTGACGGGGAAAAACTGTTTTTT.

V and J are TRBV4-3 and TRBJ1-1, with 7 positions matching TRBD1. J gave up 0 bases and V 2 bases, and 21 bases lay outside the gene matches. Germline V gene data show CDR1 as LGHNA and CDR2 as YSLEER. This CDR3 has 21 residues. This CDR3 reads CASSQIGSGGVTIKMNTEAFF. CDR3 in DNA: TGCGCCAGCAGCCAAATAGGGTCAGGGGGGGTTACCATAAAAATGAACACTGAAGCTTTCTTT.

V and J are TRBV10-3 and TRBJ1-5; 7 nucleotides agree with TRBD1. The germline gives CDR1 ENHRY, CDR2 SYGVKD. Trimming took 4 bases from V and 0 from J; bases not matched to a gene: 3. This CDR3 spans 15 amino acids. The CDR3 DNA follows: TGTGCCATCAGTGCCGACAGGGATAGCAATCAGCCCCAGCATTTT. This codes for CAISADRDSNQPQHF.

The J gene is TRBJ1-1, the V gene TRBV30, with 9 nucleotides matching TRBD1. Germline trimming cut 2 bases from V and 7 bases from J; bases unmatched to any gene: 5. Germline values: CDR1 GTSNPN, CDR2 SVGIG (reference sequence). This CDR3 region has 13 residues. CDR3 nucleotides: TGTGCCTGGAGTTTACAGGGGGCGGGTGAAGCTTTCTTT. Translating gives CAWSLQGAGEAFF.

The V gene is TRBV19, the J gene TRBJ2-5; 15 bases are a match to TRBD2. After removal of 4 bases from V and 5 bases from J, the junction contained 11 bases not matched to a gene. This CDR3 contains 18 residues. Germline V CDR1 and CDR2: LNHDA, SQIVND (reference sequence). CDR3 in amino acids: CASSRTSGGALGGETQYF. CDR3 DNA sequence: TGTGCCAGTAGTAGGACTAGCGGGGGGGCCTTGGGCGGTGAGACCCAGTACTTC.

This chain connects TRBV4-3 to TRBJ1-6; D possibly corresponds to TRBD1 (5 bases). Germline assignment: CDR1 LGHNA and CDR2 YSLEER. The CDR3 covers 13 residues. V was cut by 0 bases and J by 11 bases, with 8 bases left in between. The CDR3 sequence is CASSQDRGAPLHF. For the CDR3, the DNA is TGCGCCAGCAGCCAAGATCGGGGGGCACCCCTCCACTTT.

The CDR3 is CASSPLLGTNEKLFF. Written as DNA, the CDR3 is TGTGCCAGCAGTCCACTTTTGGGCACTAATGAAAAACTGTTTTTT. The rearrangement links TRBV2 to TRBJ1-4, with D uncertain. Between the trimmed V and J ends, which lost 5 bases and 2 bases, there was a span of 12 bases. In germline, CDR1 is SNHLY, CDR2 FYNNEI. The CDR3 is 15 amino acids.

The V and J genes are TRBV5-4 and TRBJ2-2; D is possibly TRBD2 (5 bases). The CDR3 has 13 amino acids. The V end lost 1 base, the J end lost 5 bases, and 6 bases lay between the germline ends. Germline CDR1 SGHNT, CDR2 YYREEE (reference sequence). The CDR3 region has the DNA TGTGCCAGCAGCTTGTCGGGGACCGGGGAGCTGTTTTTT. It specifies CASSLSGTGELFF.

This chain uses TRBV7-2 with TRBJ2-3, with D possibly matching TRBD2 (5 bases). V lost 1 base, J lost 2 bases, and 13 bases lay in between. The CDR3 has 16 residues. Germline loops: CDR1 SGHTA, CDR2 FQGNSA. As DNA, the CDR3 is TGTGCCAGCAGCTTAGGGATTAGCGAGGTCACAGATACGCAGTATTTT. Translated: CASSLGISEVTDTQYF.